The T cell receptor beta chain described here comes from a study of T cells after yellow fever vaccination. In the study overall: The fractions with low cell numbers were processed using SMART-Seq v4 Ultra Low Input.

Germline-derived CDR1 and CDR2 are DFQATT and SNEGSKA (reference sequence). The CDR3 covers 11 residues. This clonotype has only a few counts. It was through 5'RACE template switching that TCR cDNA was made, with a universal primer site and UMIs added. TCRdb fed the 5' RACE reads into MiXCR, producing one record per CDR3 protein. The sample holds 450,000 to 600,000 distinct CDR3 sequences, about a sixth seen once. The V call is TRBV20-1, the J call TRBJ1-2; 7 bases agree with TRBD1. The material sequenced was PBMCs, taken 5 days after the first yellow fever vaccination. The source of this sequence is a man aged 18 to 29 who received the YFV17D yellow fever vaccine. This chain's CDR3 is CSRQGNYGYTF. CDR3 nucleotide sequence: TGCAGCCGACAGGGTAACTATGGCTACACCTTC.